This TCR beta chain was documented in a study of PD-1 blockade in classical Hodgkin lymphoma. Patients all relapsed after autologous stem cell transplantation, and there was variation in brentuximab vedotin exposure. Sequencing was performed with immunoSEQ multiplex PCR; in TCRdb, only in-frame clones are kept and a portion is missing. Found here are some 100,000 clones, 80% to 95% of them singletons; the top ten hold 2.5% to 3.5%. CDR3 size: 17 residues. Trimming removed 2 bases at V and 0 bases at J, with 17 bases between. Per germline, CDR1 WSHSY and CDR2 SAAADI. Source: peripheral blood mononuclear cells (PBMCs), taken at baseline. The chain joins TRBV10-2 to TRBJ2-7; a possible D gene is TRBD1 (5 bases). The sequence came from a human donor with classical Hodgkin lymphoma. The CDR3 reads CASSERGGGWSSYEQYF. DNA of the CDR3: TGCGCCAGCAGTGAGAGGGGTGGCGGCTGGAGCTCCTACGAGCAGTACTTC.